This passage covers 21 T cell receptor beta chains from one sample sequenced in a study of early T cells in non-severe SARS-CoV-2 infection. In TCRdb, the 5' RACE reads were re-called with MiXCR into one record per CDR3 protein. The sample consists of around 50,000 distinct CDR3 sequences, approximately 12% of them appearing once. Material: whole blood. These receptors all come from an adult who was a healthcare worker with PCR-confirmed SARS-CoV-2 infection or an uninfected control (not recorded which).

This clonotype was observed a handful of times. V usage is TRBV28 and J usage is TRBJ2-3, with 10 bases that match TRBD2. Germline CDR1 and CDR2: MDHEN and SYDVKM. This CDR3 contains 18 residues. Losses at the gene ends were 5 bases for V and 2 bases for J; bases not matched to a gene: 13. The CDR3 nucleotides read TGTGCCAGCAGTGATGGGAGTGGTAGCGGGGGGCTCACAGATACGCAGTATTTT. Protein product: CASSDGSGSGGLTDTQYF.

This clonotype was detected only a few times. The chain recombines TRBV7-2 with TRBJ2-3; TRBD2 matches 8 bases. With V trimmed by 2 bases and J by 4 bases, 8 bases remained unmatched. The CDR3 is 16 residues long. Germline V lookup: CDR1 SGHTA, CDR2 FQGNSA. The CDR3 nucleotides are TGTGCCAGCAGCTTAACGAGCGGGAGCGGTGCAGATACGCAGTATTTT. This translates into CASSLTSGSGADTQYF.

This clonotype was counted ten times or more. V is TRBV11-1 and J is TRBJ2-1, with 8 nucleotides matching TRBD2. The V gene end was trimmed by 5 bases and the J gene end by 9 bases; junction bases not matched to a gene: 12. Germline values: CDR1 SGHAT, CDR2 FQDESV (reference sequence). The CDR3 length is 15 residues. DNA of the CDR3: TGTGCCAGCAGCGGACGGACTAGCAGGTCCGGTGAGCAGTTCTTC. Protein sequence: CASSGRTSRSGEQFF.

There are many counts of this clonotype. The chain carries TRBV29-1 and TRBJ1-2; 9 bases fit TRBD1. Trimming removed 6 bases from V and 2 bases from J; junction bases left unmatched: 13. The CDR3 length is 16 residues. CDR1 SQVTM and CDR2 ANQGSEA come from the germline V gene. The CDR3, as DNA: TGCAGCGTAGGAGGGACAGGGCCTCCGCCGAACTATGGCTACACCTTC. Translating it yields CSVGGTGPPPNYGYTF.

The chain employs TRBV29-1 and TRBJ2-3, with a weak D call TRBD2 (6 bases). V lost 6 bases, J lost 5 bases, and 9 bases lay in between. CDR1 and CDR2 from the germline V gene are SQVTM and ANQGSEA. The CDR3 contains 11 residues. DNA of the CDR3: TGCAGCGTCCGCGGGGAAGATACGCAGTATTTT. Translating it yields CSVRGEDTQYF.

This clonotype was observed a few times. The chain combines TRBV27 with TRBJ2-5, with D possibly matching TRBD2 (6 bases). CDR1 is MNHEY and CDR2 is SMNVEV in the germline V gene (reference sequence). Trimming cost V 6 bases and J 1 base, with 9 bases left between them. This CDR3 has 13 residues. The CDR3 here is CASREGSQETQYF. Written as DNA, the CDR3 is TGTGCCAGCAGGGAGGGTAGCCAAGAGACCCAGTACTTC.

The chain joins TRBV5-6 to TRBJ1-1; 7 bases map to TRBD1. Germline V gives CDR1 SGHDT, CDR2 YYEEEE. This CDR3 region has 13 residues. V shed 2 bases and J 7 bases; nucleotides not matched to a gene: 5. The CDR3 here is CASSFGQGVEAFF. CDR3 coding DNA: TGTGCCAGCAGCTTCGGGCAGGGGGTTGAAGCTTTCTTT.

This clonotype was seen many times. The chain couples TRBV7-8 to TRBJ1-3, with D perhaps matching TRBD1 (6 bases). The CDR3 consists of 18 residues. V was shortened by 6 bases and J by 0 bases, with 21 bases between the two germline ends. Germline V gene data show CDR1 as SGHVS and CDR2 as FQNEAQ. CDR3 in amino acids: CASSRSSDRPASGNTIYF. The DNA of the CDR3 is TGTGCCAGCAGTCGGTCCTCCGACAGGCCAGCCTCTGGAAACACCATATATTTT.

This clonotype was detected many times. J is TRBJ1-6 and V is TRBV7-6, with TRBD1 matching 7 bases. The CDR3 length is 16 residues. Germline CDR1 is SGHVS and CDR2 is FNYEAQ. V lost 5 bases, J lost 0 bases, and 4 bases stayed unmatched. The CDR3 DNA is TGTGCCAGCAGCAAAACAGGGGACTCCTATAATTCACCCCTCCACTTT. Translating it yields CASSKTGDSYNSPLHF.

This clonotype has at least ten counts. This chain connects TRBV4-1 to TRBJ1-4, with no clear D. Germline V gene data show CDR1 as MGHRA and CDR2 as YSYEKL. The V end lost 1 base, the J end lost 4 bases, and 10 bases lay between the germline ends. This CDR3 is 15 amino acids long. CDR3: CASSQGGRINEKLFF. CDR3 nucleotides: TGCGCCAGCAGCCAAGGAGGACGGATTAATGAAAAACTGTTTTTT.

The chain recombines TRBV29-1 with TRBJ1-1; no firm D call. This CDR3 spans 12 amino acids. Germline loops: CDR1 SQVTM, CDR2 ANQGSEA. V was cut by 4 bases and J by 9 bases, with 15 bases left in between. CDR3 nucleotide sequence: TGCAGCGTTGTATTGGGGAGGGATAAAGCTTTCTTT. It specifies CSVVLGRDKAFF.

This clonotype was counted many times. The rearrangement links TRBV27 to TRBJ2-4; TRBD1 agrees at 7 bases. The V and J ends lost 5 bases and 2 bases, in that order; junction bases with no gene match: 6. Germline assignment: CDR1 MNHEY and CDR2 SMNVEV (reference sequence). This CDR3 has 15 amino acids. The DNA for the CDR3 is TGTGCCAGCAGTCTGACAGGGTTGACCAAAAACATTCAGTACTTC. Protein: CASSLTGLTKNIQYF.

The chain carries TRBV6-6 and TRBJ1-1; D call uncertain. The CDR3 length is 15 residues. The germline CDR1 and CDR2 sequences are MNHNY and SVGAGI (reference sequence). With 0 bases removed from V and 1 base from J, the gap between germline ends came to 9 bases. The CDR3 here is CASSYSTPANTEAFF. In DNA form, the CDR3 reads TGTGCCAGCAGTTACTCGACTCCTGCGAACACTGAAGCTTTCTTT.

This chain joins TRBV29-1 and TRBJ1-3; the D is unclear. Germline V gene data show CDR1 as SQVTM and CDR2 as ANQGSEA. The V gene lost 4 bases and the J gene lost 0 bases, with 7 bases spanning the gap. This CDR3 contains 13 residues. The CDR3, as DNA: TGCAGCGTTGGGGTATCCTCTGGAAACACCATATATTTT. The encoded protein is CSVGVSSGNTIYF.

This clonotype was recorded at least ten times. V usage is TRBV20-1 and J usage is TRBJ1-2; D may be TRBD1 (5 bases). Germline V gene lookup returns CDR1 DFQATT and CDR2 SNEGSKA (reference sequence). Trimming took off 0 bases at V and 0 bases at J, with 8 bases between the two ends. The CDR3 has 14 amino acids. The CDR3 here is CSARERGPNYGYTF. The CDR3 nucleotides read TGCAGTGCTAGAGAAAGGGGCCCTAACTATGGCTACACCTTC.

This clonotype was seen many times. The chain carries TRBV7-9 and TRBJ2-1, with 9 bases identical to TRBD2. V lost 4 bases to trimming and J lost 0 bases; unmatched junction nucleotides: 13. The CDR3 runs 19 residues. Germline V gene data show CDR1 as SEHNR and CDR2 as FQNEAQ (reference sequence). CDR3 sequence reads: CASSWPGLAVTSSYNEQFF. The CDR3 DNA is TGTGCCAGCAGCTGGCCGGGACTAGCTGTCACCAGCTCCTACAATGAGCAGTTCTTC.

About this clonotype itself: A much bigger clone sits one base away, suggesting this may be a read error. The chain employs TRBV29-1 and TRBJ1-1, with a weak D call TRBD1 (5 bases). V gave up 6 bases and J gave up 1 base, with 6 bases separating them. The CDR3 is 11 residues long. The germline CDR1 and CDR2 sequences are SQVTM and ANQGSEA. DNA for the CDR3: TGCAGCGTCGGACAGAACACTGAAGCTTTCTTT. Translating gives CSVGQNTEAFF. Using reference TRBV29-1 and TRBJ1-1 for the parts outside the CDR3, the full variable domain is SAVISQKPSRDICQRGTSLTIQCQVDSQVTMMFWYRQQPGQSLTLIATANQGSEATYESGFVIDKFPISRPNLTFSTLTVSNMSPEDSSIYLCSVGQNTEAFFGQGTRLTVV.

This clonotype was counted at least ten times. J is TRBJ2-7 and V is TRBV11-2, with a possible D match to TRBD1 (5 bases). Trimming took off 5 bases at V and 6 bases at J, with 8 bases between the two ends. The CDR3 is 11 residues long. The germline CDR1 and CDR2 sequences are SGHAT and FQNNGV. CDR3 sequence reads: CASSLGLEQYF. The CDR3 nucleotides are TGTGCCAGCAGCCTGGGGCTCGAGCAGTACTTC.

This clonotype was seen repeatedly, ten times or more. The chain uses TRBV3-1 and TRBJ2-7; a possible D gene is TRBD1 (5 bases). V lost 0 bases, J lost 6 bases, and 9 bases lay in between. Germline V gene lookup returns CDR1 LGHDT and CDR2 YNNKEL (reference sequence). The length of the CDR3 is 13 residues. The CDR3 region has the DNA TGTGCCAGCAGCCAAGAAGGGGTAGGCGAGCAGTACTTC. Translated: CASSQEGVGEQYF.

This clonotype was observed at least ten times. The chain is built from TRBV7-6 and TRBJ1-2; D not resolved. Germline values: CDR1 SGHVS, CDR2 FNYEAQ. V shed 5 bases and J shed 3 bases, with 13 bases lying between them. The CDR3 covers 14 residues. This CDR3 reads CASSDEKGHYGYTF. As DNA, the CDR3 is TGTGCCAGCAGCGATGAGAAAGGACACTATGGCTACACCTTC.

The rearrangement uses TRBV7-8 and TRBJ2-1; D may be TRBD1 (5 bases). The germline CDR1 and CDR2 sequences are SGHVS and FQNEAQ. V lost 3 bases and J 9 bases, leaving 15 bases between the germline ends. This CDR3 has 14 amino acids. Here the CDR3 reads CASSLGRANGEQFF. DNA of the CDR3: TGTGCCAGCAGCTTGGGCAGGGCGAATGGTGAGCAGTTCTTC.